This T cell receptor beta chain was retrieved from a study of blood T cell repertoires in COVID-19. Study in general: Sources were T cells, B-cell-depleted T cells, or PBMCs; the material itself was cDNA or gDNA.

Generated by immunoSEQ multiplex PCR, the TCRdb table keeps only in-frame clones and is missing some. The data contain tens of thousands of clones, 68% of them seen just once; the ten biggest clones take up 17%. The table lists this clone with many counts. The CDR3 has 14 amino acids. Trimming removed 5 bases from V and 5 bases from J, with 15 bases in between. Germline V gene lookup returns CDR1 SGHAT and CDR2 FQNNGV. This clonotype was sampled from a human donor in a cohort sampled during active COVID-19. The rearrangement links TRBV11-2 to TRBJ1-2; no firm D call. The sequencing input was peripheral blood. The CDR3 nucleotides read TGTGCCAGCAGCCCCCGTACAGTAAGATATGGCTACACCTTC. The encoded protein is CASSPRTVRYGYTF. Looking up the rest from reference TRBV11-2 and TRBJ1-2 gives the full variable domain: EAGVAQSPRYKIIEKRQSVAFWCNPISGHATLYWYQQILGQGPKLLIQFQNNGVVDDSQLPKDRFSAERLKGVDSTLKIQPAKLEDSAVYLCASSPRTVRYGYTFGSGTRLTVV.